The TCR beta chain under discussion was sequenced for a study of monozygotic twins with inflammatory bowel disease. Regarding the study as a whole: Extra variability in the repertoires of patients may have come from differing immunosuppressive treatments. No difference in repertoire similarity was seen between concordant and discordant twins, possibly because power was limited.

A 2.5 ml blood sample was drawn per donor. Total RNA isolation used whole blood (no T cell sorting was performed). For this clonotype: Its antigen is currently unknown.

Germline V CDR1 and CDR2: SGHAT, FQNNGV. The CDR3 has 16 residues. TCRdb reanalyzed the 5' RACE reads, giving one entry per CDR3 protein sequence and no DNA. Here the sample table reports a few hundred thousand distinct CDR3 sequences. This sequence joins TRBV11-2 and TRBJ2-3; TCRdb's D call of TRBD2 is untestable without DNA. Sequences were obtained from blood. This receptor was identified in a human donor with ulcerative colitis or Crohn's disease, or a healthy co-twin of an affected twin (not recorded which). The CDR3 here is CASSLGLAGLTDTQYF.